This T cell receptor beta chain is from a study of blood T cell repertoires in COVID-19. For the study at large: Acute and convalescent COVID-19 specimens originated in the United States, Italy and Spain.

A Seattle source enrolled patients during active infection and followed them longitudinally. The CDR3 consists of 15 residues. CDR1 is LNHDA, CDR2 SQIVND, per germline (reference sequence). V dropped 2 bases and J dropped 4 bases, with 14 bases sitting between them. As handled by the study authors: How many nucleated cells were present was estimated from reference gene primer amplification. Produced via immunoSEQ multiplex PCR; TCRdb's table is partial and in-frame only. V and J calls and clone size are given by that table; D and trimming were obtained from the DNA. The sample lists around 440,000 clones, about 91% occurring once.

The V gene is TRBV19, the J gene TRBJ1-1; tentatively, D is TRBD1 (6 bases). Sequenced: peripheral blood. The TCR sequence derives from a woman aged 45 to 65 with COVID-19, enrolled during active disease. CDR3 DNA: TGTGCCAGTAGTATATCAGCAGGGGTAAGCACTGAAGCTTTCTTT. Its translation is CASSISAGVSTEAFF.